The next 20 T cell receptor beta chains were all read from a single sample in a study of blood T cell repertoires in COVID-19 (TCRdb year 2020). Library preparation was by the immunoSEQ multiplex PCR assay. Here the immuneACCESS table is served through TCRdb, limited to in-frame sequences with V and J called. Missing clones are a known gap in these copies; in checked studies unresolved V genes cover under half, and the rest lacks a known reason. The sample table lists roughly 190,000 clones, 82% of them with a count of one. Of the sample, 7.8% falls within the top ten clones. Material for sequencing was peripheral blood. The receptors shown here come from a woman aged 60-70 years with COVID-19, enrolled during active disease.

This clone has only a few counts. This chain uses TRBV6-7 with TRBJ2-7; a weak D match, TRBD2 (5 bases). TRBV6-7 is classed as an ORF, of uncertain function. Trimming removed 10 bases from V and 1 base from J, with 17 bases in between. CDR3 length: 14 amino acids. Here the CDR3 reads CATPDCEISYEQYF. The CDR3 coding sequence is TGTGCCACCCCGGACTGTGAGATTTCCTACGAGCAGTACTTC.

The chain carries TRBV11-2 and TRBJ2-7, with TRBD2 matching over 12 bases. V was clipped by 5 bases and J by 4 bases; unmatched bases: 15. Germline CDR1 reads SGHAT; CDR2 reads FQNNGV. The CDR3 spans 18 residues. The CDR3 loop reads CASSPIRLAGGLPYEQYF. In DNA, the CDR3 is TGTGCCAGCAGCCCAATCCGGCTAGCGGGAGGGTTGCCGTACGAGCAGTACTTC.

This chain uses TRBV5-1 with TRBJ1-1; D unclear. Germline V gene lookup returns CDR1 SGHRS and CDR2 YFSETQ. V was pared by 0 bases and J by 10 bases, with 10 bases between. This CDR3 has 12 residues. The CDR3 coding sequence is TGCGCCAGCAGCTTGGCCACGGGAACAGCTTTCTTT. Translation: CASSLATGTAFF. The full variable domain, with the rest looked up from reference TRBV5-1 and TRBJ1-1, is KAGVTQTPRYLIKTRGQQVTLSCSPISGHRSVSWYQQTPGQGLQFLFEYFSETQRNKGNFPGRFSGRQFSNSRSEMNVSTLELGDSALYLCASSLATGTAFFGQGTRLTVV.

The chain has TRBV27 and TRBJ1-4; tentatively, D is TRBD1 (6 bases). CDR1 is MNHEY and CDR2 is SMNVEV in the germline V gene (reference sequence). This CDR3 has 14 residues. Trimming stripped 6 bases from V and 8 bases from J, with 16 bases between. DNA for the CDR3: TGTGCCAGCAGGACACAGGGAAGGGCGGAAAAACTGTTTTTT. It encodes CASRTQGRAEKLFF.

This clone has ten or more counts. The chain couples TRBV27 to TRBJ2-3, with 7 bases lining up with TRBD2. Germline V gene sequence: CDR1 MNHEY, CDR2 SMNVEV (reference sequence). V dropped 10 bases and J dropped 5; count of bases not matched to a gene: 9. This CDR3 contains 13 residues. The CDR3 DNA reads as TGTGCCATCCGGACTAGTTCTCGAGATACGCAGTATTTT. Protein: CAIRTSSRDTQYF.

This clone was picked up a small number of times. V is TRBV28 and J is TRBJ2-4, with 8 bases matching TRBD2. Trimming at V came to 9 bases and at J to 1 base, leaving 11 bases not matched to a gene. The CDR3 contains 16 residues. Looked up from germline, CDR1 is MDHEN and CDR2 is SYDVKM. CDR3 protein: CASLGAGGDAKNIQYF. Here the CDR3 DNA reads TGTGCCAGTTTGGGGGCGGGGGGCGACGCCAAAAACATTCAGTACTTC.

V and J are TRBV7-2 and TRBJ2-7; the D is unclear. In germline, CDR1 is SGHTA, CDR2 FQGNSA. Trimming removed 3 bases at V and 0 bases at J, with 9 bases between. This CDR3 is built from 14 residues. This CDR3 reads CASSLERYSYEQYF. Written as DNA, the CDR3 is TGTGCCAGCAGCTTGGAGCGATACTCCTACGAGCAGTACTTC.

The rearrangement links TRBV3-1 (or the pseudogene TRBV3-2) to TRBJ2-1; TRBD2 matches at 8 bases. The CDR3 spans 14 residues. Unmatched junction bases numbered 8, after V lost 4 bases and J lost 9 bases. Germline-derived CDR1 and CDR2 are LGHDT and YNNKEL (reference sequence). The CDR3 spells CASSPLREEVEQFF. The CDR3 bases are TGTGCCAGCAGCCCCCTGCGGGAGGAGGTTGAGCAGTTCTTC.

This chain links TRBV18 with TRBJ1-1, with D possibly TRBD1 on 6 matching bases. In germline, CDR1 is KGHSH, CDR2 LQKENI. V lost 3 bases, J lost 7 bases, and 15 bases lay in between. CDR3 length: 14 amino acids. The CDR3 coding sequence is TGTGCCAGCTCACCCCTGGCAGGGGAGGGTGAAGCTTTCTTT. It translates to CASSPLAGEGEAFF.

This clone has only a few counts. This chain connects TRBV2 to TRBJ2-1, with 7 bases aligning to TRBD2. V trimming: 3 bases; J trimming: 10 bases; junction bases outside the gene matches: 3. This CDR3 contains 12 residues. Looked up from germline, CDR1 is SNHLY and CDR2 is FYNNEI. CDR3 bases: TGTGCCAGCAGTGATCCGGGACTAGAGCAGTTCTTC. It codes for CASSDPGLEQFF.

The sample holds one count of this clone. The V gene is TRBV7-9, the J gene TRBJ1-4; D might be TRBD1 (5 bases). CDR1 is SEHNR and CDR2 is FQNEAQ in the germline V gene (reference sequence). The CDR3 is made up of 18 amino acids. Trimming removed 5 bases from V and 0 bases from J, with 19 bases in between. CDR3 sequence: CASSAIGGGVTTNEKLFF. CDR3 nucleotide sequence: TGTGCCAGCAGCGCAATTGGGGGAGGGGTTACAACTAATGAAAAACTGTTTTTT. The entire variable domain, with the rest obtained from reference TRBV7-9 and TRBJ1-4, is as follows: DTGVSQNPRHKITKRGQNVTFRCDPISEHNRLYWYRQTLGQGPEFLTYFQNEAQLEKSRLLSDRFSAERPKGSFSTLEIQRTEQGDSAMYLCASSAIGGGVTTNEKLFFGSGTQLSVL.

Of note for this clone: Germline is not matched at one junction end, which may reflect a read error. This rearrangement joins TRBV7-7 to TRBJ2-3, with 13 bases fitting TRBD2. The germline V gene encodes CDR1 SSHAT and CDR2 FNYEAQ (reference sequence). There are 17 residues in the CDR3. The CDR3 loop is CASSAGLAGSSTDTQYF. DNA of the CDR3: TGTGCTAGCAGCGCGGGACTAGCGGGATCTAGCACAGATACGCAGTATTTT.

This chain joins TRBV19 and TRBJ2-2, with 12 bases lining up with TRBD2. The CDR3 contains 16 residues. V shed 7 bases, J shed 4 bases, and the junction held 7 bases outside the gene matches. In germline, CDR1 is LNHDA, CDR2 SQIVND (reference sequence). CDR3 residues: CASTLLAGGGTGELFF. CDR3 sequence (DNA): TGTGCCAGTACCCTACTAGCGGGAGGAGGCACCGGGGAGCTGTTTTTT.

The chain combines TRBV7-3 with TRBJ2-2, with TRBD2 matching 12 bases. J was trimmed by 5 bases and V by 4 bases; bases with no gene match: 5. Germline assignment: CDR1 SGHTA and CDR2 FQGTGA. This CDR3 is built from 16 residues. CDR3 sequence reads: CASSSDTSGRTGELFF. The CDR3, as DNA: TGTGCCAGCAGCTCGGATACTAGCGGGAGGACCGGGGAGCTGTTTTTT.

Only one count was recorded for this clone. The genes are TRBV5-4 and TRBJ2-7; 15 positions match TRBD2. The germline V gene encodes CDR1 SGHNT and CDR2 YYREEE (reference sequence). There are 14 residues in the CDR3. Trimming took 3 bases from V and 7 from J; bases not matched to a gene: 2. The CDR3 bases are TGTGCCAGCAGCTCGGGACTAGCGGGAGGTGAGCAGTACTTC. Protein sequence: CASSSGLAGGEQYF.

V and J are TRBV18 and TRBJ1-5; TRBD1 matches 8 bases. The germline V gene has CDR1 KGHSH and CDR2 LQKENI. The CDR3 spans 14 residues. V shed 5 bases, J shed 5 bases, and the junction held 5 bases outside the gene matches. CDR3: CASSETGGDQPQHF. Here the CDR3 DNA reads TGTGCCAGCTCAGAAACAGGGGGGGATCAGCCCCAGCATTTT.

J is TRBJ1-1 and V is TRBV6-5; D is perhaps TRBD1 (6 bases). Germline V CDR1 and CDR2: MNHEY, SVGAGI. V was pared by 6 bases and J by 1 base, with 12 bases between. The CDR3 covers 14 residues. CDR3 sequence reads: CASRRRTANTEAFF. The CDR3 DNA sequence: TGTGCCAGCAGACGGCGGACAGCGAACACTGAAGCTTTCTTT.

V is TRBV5-4 and J is TRBJ1-2; maybe TRBD1 (6 bases). The germline CDR1 and CDR2 sequences are SGHNT and YYREEE (reference sequence). Trimming pared 4 bases from V and 8 bases from J, leaving 18 bases between. The CDR3 consists of 14 residues. The CDR3 DNA sequence: TGTGCCAGCAGCGCGAGGACAGAGGGCCGGGGCTACACCTTC. Translation: CASSARTEGRGYTF.

A few counts support this clone. V is TRBV2 and J is TRBJ1-4; unclear D gene. The CDR3 sequence is 15 residues long. CDR1 and CDR2 from the germline V gene are SNHLY and FYNNEI. The V end lost 6 bases, the J end lost 0 bases, and 11 bases lay between the germline ends. In DNA, the CDR3 is TGTGCCAGCAGGGACGGGAGTGCAACTAATGAAAAACTGTTTTTT. Amino acid sequence: CASRDGSATNEKLFF.

The chain carries TRBV29-1 and TRBJ1-1; D is perhaps TRBD1 (5 bases). The CDR3 contains 11 residues. Trimming stripped 6 bases from V and 11 bases from J, with 16 bases between. The germline CDR1 and CDR2 sequences are SQVTM and ANQGSEA. The CDR3: CSVVDNKGAFF. The CDR3 bases are TGCAGCGTCGTGGACAACAAAGGGGCTTTCTTT.